This record covers a single T cell receptor (beta chain). Antigen unknown. These data are taken from a study of OX40 agonist ivuxolimab in advanced cancers. Study summary: Ivuxolimab, an antibody that agonizes OX40 (CD134), was administered to the patients. With a range of 23 to 79, age averaged roughly 60 years, and 65% to 90% were male. Partial responses were seen in three patients, one with hepatocellular carcinoma and two with cutaneous melanoma.

Study outcomes and limitations: It was not determined which antigens were specifically recognized by the peripheral T cells that had undergone clonal expansion.

Clones were read by immunoSEQ multiplex PCR, and TCRdb kept only the in-frame ones, dropping some. Of under 100,000 clones detected, around 90% appear once; the ten largest clones hold 2% to 3%. The specimen comprised CD4+ or CD8+ T cells sorted from blood, sampled in a trial of the OX40 agonist ivuxolimab. The TCR sequence derives from an adult with an advanced solid tumor such as melanoma, head and neck, liver or kidney cancer.

CDR3 nucleotides: TGTGCCAGTAGGGGTGGCGAATACTACAATGAGCAGTTCTTC. Amino acids: CASRGGEYYNEQFF. The V and J genes are TRBV19 and TRBJ2-1; D uncertain. Trimming left V 6 bases short and J 3 bases short, with 12 bases between. There are 14 residues in the CDR3. Germline loops: CDR1 LNHDA, CDR2 SQIVND (reference sequence).